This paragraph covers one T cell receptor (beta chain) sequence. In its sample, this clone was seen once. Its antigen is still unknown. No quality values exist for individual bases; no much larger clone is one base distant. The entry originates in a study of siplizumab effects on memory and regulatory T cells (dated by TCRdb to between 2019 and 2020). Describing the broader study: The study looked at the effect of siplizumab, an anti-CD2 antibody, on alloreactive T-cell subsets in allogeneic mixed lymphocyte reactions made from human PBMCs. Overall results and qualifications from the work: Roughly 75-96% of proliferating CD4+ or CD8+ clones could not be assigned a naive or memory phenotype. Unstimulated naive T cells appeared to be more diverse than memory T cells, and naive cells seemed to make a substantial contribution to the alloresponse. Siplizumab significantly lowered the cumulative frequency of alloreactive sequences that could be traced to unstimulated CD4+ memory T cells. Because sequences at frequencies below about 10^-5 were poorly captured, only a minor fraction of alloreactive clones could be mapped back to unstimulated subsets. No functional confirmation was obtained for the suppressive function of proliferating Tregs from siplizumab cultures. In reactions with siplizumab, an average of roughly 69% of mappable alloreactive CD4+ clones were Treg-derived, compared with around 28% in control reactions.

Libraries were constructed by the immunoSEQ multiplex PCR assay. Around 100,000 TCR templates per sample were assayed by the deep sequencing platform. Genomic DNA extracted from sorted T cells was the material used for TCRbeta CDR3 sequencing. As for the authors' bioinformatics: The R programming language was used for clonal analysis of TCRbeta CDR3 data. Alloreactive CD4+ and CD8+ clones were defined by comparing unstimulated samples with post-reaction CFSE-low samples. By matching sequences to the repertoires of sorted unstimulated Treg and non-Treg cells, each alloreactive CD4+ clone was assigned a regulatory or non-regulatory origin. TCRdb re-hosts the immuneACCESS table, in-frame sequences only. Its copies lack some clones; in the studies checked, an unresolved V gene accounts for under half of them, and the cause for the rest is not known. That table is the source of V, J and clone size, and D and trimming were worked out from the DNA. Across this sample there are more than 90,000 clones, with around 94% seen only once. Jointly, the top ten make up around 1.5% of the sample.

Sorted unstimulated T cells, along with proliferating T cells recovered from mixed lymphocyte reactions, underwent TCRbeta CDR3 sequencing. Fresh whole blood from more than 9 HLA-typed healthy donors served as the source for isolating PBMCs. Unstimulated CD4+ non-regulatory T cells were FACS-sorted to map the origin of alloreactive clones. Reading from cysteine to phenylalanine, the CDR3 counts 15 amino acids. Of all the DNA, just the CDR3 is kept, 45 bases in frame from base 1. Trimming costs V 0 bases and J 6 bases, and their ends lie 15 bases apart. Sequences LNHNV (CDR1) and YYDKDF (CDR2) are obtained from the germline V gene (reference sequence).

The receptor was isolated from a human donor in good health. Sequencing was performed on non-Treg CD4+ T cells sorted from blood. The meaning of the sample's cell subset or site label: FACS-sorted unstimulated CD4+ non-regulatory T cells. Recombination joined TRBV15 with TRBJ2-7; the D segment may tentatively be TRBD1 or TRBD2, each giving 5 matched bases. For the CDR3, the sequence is CATSRDKAQGREQYF. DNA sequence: TGTGCCACCAGCAGAGACAAGGCGCAGGGACGCGAGCAGTACTTC.